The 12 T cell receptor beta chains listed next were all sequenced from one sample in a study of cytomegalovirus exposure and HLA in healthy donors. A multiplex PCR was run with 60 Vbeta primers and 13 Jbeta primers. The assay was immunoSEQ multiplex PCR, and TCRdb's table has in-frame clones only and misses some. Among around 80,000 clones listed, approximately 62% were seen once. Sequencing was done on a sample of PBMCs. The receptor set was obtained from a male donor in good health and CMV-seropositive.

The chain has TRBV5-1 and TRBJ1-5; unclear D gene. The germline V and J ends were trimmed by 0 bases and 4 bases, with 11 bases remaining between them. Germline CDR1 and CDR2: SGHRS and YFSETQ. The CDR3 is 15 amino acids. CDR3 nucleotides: TGCGCCAGCAGCTTGGGGGCAGGTGAGAATCAGCCCCAGCATTTT. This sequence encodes CASSLGAGENQPQHF.

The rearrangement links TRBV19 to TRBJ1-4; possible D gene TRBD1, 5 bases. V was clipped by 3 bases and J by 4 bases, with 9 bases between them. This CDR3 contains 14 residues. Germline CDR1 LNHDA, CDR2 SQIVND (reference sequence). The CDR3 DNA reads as TGTGCCAGTAGTATCCAGGGAAATAATGAAAAACTGTTTTTT. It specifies CASSIQGNNEKLFF.

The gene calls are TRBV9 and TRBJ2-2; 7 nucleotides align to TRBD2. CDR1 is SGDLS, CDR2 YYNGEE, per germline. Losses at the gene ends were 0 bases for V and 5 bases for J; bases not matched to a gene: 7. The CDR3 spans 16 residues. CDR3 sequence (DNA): TGTGCCAGCAGCGTAGAGGGGTGGGGAGGGACCGGGGAGCTGTTTTTT. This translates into CASSVEGWGGTGELFF.

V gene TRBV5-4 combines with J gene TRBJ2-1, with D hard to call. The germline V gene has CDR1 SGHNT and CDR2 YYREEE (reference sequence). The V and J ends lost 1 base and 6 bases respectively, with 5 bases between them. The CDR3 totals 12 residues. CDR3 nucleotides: TGTGCCAGCAGCTTGTCTCGCAATGAGCAGTTCTTC. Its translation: CASSLSRNEQFF.

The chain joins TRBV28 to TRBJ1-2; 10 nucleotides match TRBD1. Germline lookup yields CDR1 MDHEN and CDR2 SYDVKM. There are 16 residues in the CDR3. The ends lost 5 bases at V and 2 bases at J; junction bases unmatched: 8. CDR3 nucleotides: TGTGCCAGCAGTATTCTCCGGGACAGGGGAAACTATGGCTACACCTTC. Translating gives CASSILRDRGNYGYTF.

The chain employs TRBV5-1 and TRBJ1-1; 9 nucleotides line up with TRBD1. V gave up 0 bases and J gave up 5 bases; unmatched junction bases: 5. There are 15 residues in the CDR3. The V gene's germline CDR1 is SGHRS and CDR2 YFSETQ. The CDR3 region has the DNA TGCGCCAGCAGCTTGGCTACAGGGGGCGGGACTGAAGCTTTCTTT. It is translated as CASSLATGGGTEAFF.

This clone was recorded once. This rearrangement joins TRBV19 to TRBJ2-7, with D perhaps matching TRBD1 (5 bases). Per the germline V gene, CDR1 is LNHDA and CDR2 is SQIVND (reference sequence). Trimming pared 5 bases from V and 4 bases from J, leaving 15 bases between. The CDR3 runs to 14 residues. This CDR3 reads CASSFLGPNYEQYF. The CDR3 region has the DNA TGTGCCAGTAGTTTTCTGGGGCCGAATTACGAGCAGTACTTC.

Written as DNA, the CDR3 is TGTGCCACCAGGGCGGGACAGGGGTATTCACCCCTCCACTTT. Translated, it gives CATRAGQGYSPLHF. The rearrangement links TRBV5-4 to TRBJ1-6; 10 bases are shared with TRBD1. CDR1 is SGHNT and CDR2 is YYREEE in the germline V gene (reference sequence). There are 14 residues in the CDR3. With 9 bases clipped from V and 8 bases from J, the junction kept 8 bases outside the gene matches.

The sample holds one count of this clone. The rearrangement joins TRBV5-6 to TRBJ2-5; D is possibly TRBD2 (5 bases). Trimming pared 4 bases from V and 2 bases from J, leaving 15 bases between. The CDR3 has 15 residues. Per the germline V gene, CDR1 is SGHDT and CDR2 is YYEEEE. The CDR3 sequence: CASSPGITRQETQYF. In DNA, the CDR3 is TGTGCCAGCAGCCCTGGCATAACTAGACAAGAGACCCAGTACTTC. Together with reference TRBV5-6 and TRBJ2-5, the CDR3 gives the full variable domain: DAGVTQSPTHLIKTRGQQVTLRCSPKSGHDTVSWYQQALGQGPQFIFQYYEEEERQRGNFPDRFSGHQFPNYSSELNVNALLLGDSALYLCASSPGITRQETQYFGPGTRLLVL.

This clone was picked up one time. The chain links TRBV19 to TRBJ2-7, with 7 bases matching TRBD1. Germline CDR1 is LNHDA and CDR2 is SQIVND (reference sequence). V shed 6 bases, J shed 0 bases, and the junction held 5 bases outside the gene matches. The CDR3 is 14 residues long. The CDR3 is CASSRDSRSYEQYF. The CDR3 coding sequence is TGTGCCAGTAGCCGGGACAGTCGCTCCTACGAGCAGTACTTC.

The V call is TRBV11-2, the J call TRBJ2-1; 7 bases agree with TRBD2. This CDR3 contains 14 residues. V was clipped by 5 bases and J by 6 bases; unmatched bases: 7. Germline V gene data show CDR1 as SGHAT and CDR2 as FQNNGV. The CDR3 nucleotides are TGTGCCAGCAGCCGGAGCGGGACTGGCAATGAGCAGTTCTTC. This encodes CASSRSGTGNEQFF. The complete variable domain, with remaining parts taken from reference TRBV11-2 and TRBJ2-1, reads EAGVAQSPRYKIIEKRQSVAFWCNPISGHATLYWYQQILGQGPKLLIQFQNNGVVDDSQLPKDRFSAERLKGVDSTLKIQPAKLEDSAVYLCASSRSGTGNEQFFGPGTRLTVL.

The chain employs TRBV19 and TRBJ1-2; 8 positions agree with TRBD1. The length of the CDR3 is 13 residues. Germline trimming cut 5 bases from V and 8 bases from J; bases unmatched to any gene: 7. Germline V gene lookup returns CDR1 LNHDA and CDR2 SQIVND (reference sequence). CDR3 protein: CASSSASGGGYTF. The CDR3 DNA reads TGTGCCAGTAGTTCCGCCTCAGGGGGCGGCTACACCTTC. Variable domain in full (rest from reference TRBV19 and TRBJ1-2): DGGITQSPKYLFRKEGQNVTLSCEQNLNHDAMYWYRQDPGQGLRLIYYSQIVNDFQKGDIAEGYSVSREKKESFPLTVTSAQKNPTAFYLCASSSASGGGYTFGSGTRLTVV.